This TCR beta chain is from a study of cytotoxic CD8 clonotypes in ibrutinib-treated CLL. Overall study: Median treatment time before response sampling was over ten months, range 6 to 36. General study findings and limits: Sustained-remission and progressing patients' sampling times differed.

This CDR3 is built from 13 residues. V was cut by 6 bases and J by 6 bases, with 13 bases left in between. CDR1 SNHLY and CDR2 FYNNEI come from the germline V gene. As input for TCR beta libraries, about 2 micrograms of genomic DNA came from cryopreserved PBMCs. The method was immunoSEQ multiplex PCR; TCRdb's version includes in-frame clones alone and lacks a portion of them. Here the sample spans about 21,000 clones, 74% being singletons. This clone has a handful of counts. Antigen specificity is unknown. Here the sequenced sample was PBMCs, taken before ibrutinib treatment. The receptor's source is a human donor with chronic lymphocytic leukemia. The chain links TRBV2 to TRBJ2-3, with a possible D match to TRBD2 (6 bases). The CDR3 loop is CASRSGRFDTQYF. The CDR3, as DNA: TGTGCCAGCAGATCGGGGAGGTTCGATACGCAGTATTTT.